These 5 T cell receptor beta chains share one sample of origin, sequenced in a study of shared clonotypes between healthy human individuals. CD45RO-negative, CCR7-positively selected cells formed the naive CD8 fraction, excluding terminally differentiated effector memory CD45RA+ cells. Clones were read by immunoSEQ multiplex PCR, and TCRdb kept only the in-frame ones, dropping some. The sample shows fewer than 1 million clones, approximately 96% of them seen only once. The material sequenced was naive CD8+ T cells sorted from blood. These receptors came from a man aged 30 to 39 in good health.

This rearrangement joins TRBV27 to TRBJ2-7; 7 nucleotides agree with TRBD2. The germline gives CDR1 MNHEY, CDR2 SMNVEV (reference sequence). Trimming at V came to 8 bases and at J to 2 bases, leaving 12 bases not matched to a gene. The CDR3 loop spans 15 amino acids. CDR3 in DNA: TGTGCCAGCGGGTTTGGGAGCGGGGAGACCTACGAGCAGTACTTC. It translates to CASGFGSGETYEQYF.

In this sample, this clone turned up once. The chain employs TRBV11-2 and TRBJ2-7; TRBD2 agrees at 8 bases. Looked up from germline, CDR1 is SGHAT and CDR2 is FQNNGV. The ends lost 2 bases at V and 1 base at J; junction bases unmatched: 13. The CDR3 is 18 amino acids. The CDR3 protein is CASSLPIGSGSHSYEQYF. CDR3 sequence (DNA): TGTGCCAGCAGCTTACCCATAGGAAGCGGGAGTCATTCCTACGAGCAGTACTTC.

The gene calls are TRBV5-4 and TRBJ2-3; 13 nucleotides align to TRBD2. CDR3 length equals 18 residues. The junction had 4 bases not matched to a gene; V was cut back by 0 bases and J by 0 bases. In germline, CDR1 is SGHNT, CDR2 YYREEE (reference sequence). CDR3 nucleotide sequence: TGTGCCAGCAGCTTGGGGACTAGCGGGGGCGGGAGCACAGATACGCAGTATTTT. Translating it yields CASSLGTSGGGSTDTQYF.

The CDR3 coding sequence is TGTGCCAGCAGTGAGGTGGCCGGGGAGCTGTTTTTT. It is translated as CASSEVAGELFF. The gene calls are TRBV25-1 and TRBJ2-2; unclear D gene. Germline CDR1 reads MGHDK; CDR2 reads SYGVNS. The CDR3 covers 12 residues. V lost 3 bases to trimming and J lost 6 bases, with 5 bases between them.

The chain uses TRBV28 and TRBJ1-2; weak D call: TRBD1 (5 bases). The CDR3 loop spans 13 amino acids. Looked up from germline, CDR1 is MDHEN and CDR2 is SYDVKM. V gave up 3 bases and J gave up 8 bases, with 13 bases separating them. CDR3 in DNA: TGTGCCAGCAGTTTCGGTTCAGGGAGGGGCTACACCTTC. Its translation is CASSFGSGRGYTF.